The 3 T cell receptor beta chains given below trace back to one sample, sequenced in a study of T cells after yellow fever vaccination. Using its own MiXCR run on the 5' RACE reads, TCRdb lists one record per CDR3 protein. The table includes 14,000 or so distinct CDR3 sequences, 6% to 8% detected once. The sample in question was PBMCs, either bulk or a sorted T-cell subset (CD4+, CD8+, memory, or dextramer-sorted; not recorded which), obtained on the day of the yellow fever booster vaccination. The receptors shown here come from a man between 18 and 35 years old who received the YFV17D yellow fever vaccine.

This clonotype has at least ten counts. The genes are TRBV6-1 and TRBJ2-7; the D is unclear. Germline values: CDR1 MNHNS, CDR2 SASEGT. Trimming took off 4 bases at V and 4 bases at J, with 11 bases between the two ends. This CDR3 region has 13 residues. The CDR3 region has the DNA TGTGCCAGCAGTGGTGCGCAGCCGTACGAGCAGTACTTC. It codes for CASSGAQPYEQYF.

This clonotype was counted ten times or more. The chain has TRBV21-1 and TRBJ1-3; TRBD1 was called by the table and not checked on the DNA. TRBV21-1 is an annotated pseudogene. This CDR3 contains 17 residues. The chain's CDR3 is CASSKEDSLFSGNTIYF. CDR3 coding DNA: TGTGCCAGCAGCAAAGAAGACAGCTTGTTTTCTGGAAACACCATATATTTT.

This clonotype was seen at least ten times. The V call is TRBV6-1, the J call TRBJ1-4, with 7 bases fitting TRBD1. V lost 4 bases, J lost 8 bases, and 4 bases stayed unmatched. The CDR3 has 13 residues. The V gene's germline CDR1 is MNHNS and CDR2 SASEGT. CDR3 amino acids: CASSVTGDEKLFF. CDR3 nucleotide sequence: TGTGCCAGCAGTGTTACAGGGGACGAAAAACTGTTTTTT.